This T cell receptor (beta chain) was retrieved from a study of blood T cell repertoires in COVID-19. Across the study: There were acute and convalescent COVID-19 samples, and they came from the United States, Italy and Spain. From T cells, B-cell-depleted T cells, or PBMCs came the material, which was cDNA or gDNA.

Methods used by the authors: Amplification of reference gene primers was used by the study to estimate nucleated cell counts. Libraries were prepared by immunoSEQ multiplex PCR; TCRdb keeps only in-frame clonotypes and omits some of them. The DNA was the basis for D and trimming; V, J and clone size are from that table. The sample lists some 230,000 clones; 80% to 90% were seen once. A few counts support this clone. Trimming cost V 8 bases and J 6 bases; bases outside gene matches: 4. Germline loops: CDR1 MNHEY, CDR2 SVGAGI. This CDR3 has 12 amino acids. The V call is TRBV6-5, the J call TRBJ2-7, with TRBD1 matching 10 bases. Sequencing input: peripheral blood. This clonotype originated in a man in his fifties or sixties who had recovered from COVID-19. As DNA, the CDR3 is TGTGCCAGCGGGACAGGGGCCCGCGAGCAGTACTTC. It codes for CASGTGAREQYF.